Sequencing of this T cell receptor (beta chain) was carried out in a study of shared clonotypes between healthy human individuals. The protocol was immunoSEQ multiplex PCR, while the TCRdb copy is restricted to in-frame clones and leaves out a portion. The sample lists 2 million or so clones, approximately 94% occurring once. V trimming: 5 bases; J trimming: 7 bases; junction bases outside the gene matches: 8. Germline V gene lookup returns CDR1 SGHTA and CDR2 FQGNSA. The CDR3 is 14 residues long. In the naive CD8 group, cells lacked CD45RO and were positively selected for CCR7, so terminally differentiated effector memory CD45RA+ cells were left out. The donor cohort consisted entirely of Caucasian adults residing in Nashville, Tennessee.

The sequenced sample consisted of naive CD8+ T cells sorted from blood. The receptor's source is a young man in good health. The genes are TRBV7-2 and TRBJ2-7; TRBD2 aligns across 10 bases. The CDR3 spells CASSGPTSGWEQYF. The CDR3 DNA is TGTGCCAGCAGCGGCCCGACTAGCGGGTGGGAGCAGTACTTC.